This TCR beta chain was recovered during a study of Tregs in tolerant kidney transplant recipients. Study context: Antibodies separated recipient from donor cells.

Profiled with immunoSEQ multiplex PCR; TCRdb holds only in-frame clones, not every one. The sample lists around 30,000 clones, 82% seen once, with around 2.3% in the top ten. CDR3 size: 13 residues. Germline CDR1 SGHDT, CDR2 YYEEEE. The ends lost 4 bases at V and 4 bases at J; junction bases unmatched: 1. In the case of this clone: Its antigen remains unknown.

The study's findings and limits: The small number of patients limits these findings pending further validation.

Sequencing was done on a sample of Tregs from blood cultured with allogeneic cells. The chain is built from TRBV5-6 and TRBJ1-2, with TRBD1 identical over 10 bases. The TCR comes from a human donor in good health. CDR3 bases: TGTGCCAGCAGCCGGGACAGGGGCTATGGCTACACCTTC. Its translation is CASSRDRGYGYTF.